This passage covers 14 T cell receptor beta chains from one sample sequenced in a study of response to subunit inactivated influenza vaccine. In TCRdb, the RT-PCR reads were re-called with MiXCR into one record per CDR3 protein. The sample yields 700,000 to 800,000 distinct CDR3 sequences, 15% to 20% seen once. The specimen comprised PBMCs from blood, sampled roughly 5 days after vaccination. The receptor set was obtained from a man in his forties or fifties who received an inactivated influenza vaccine.

A remark on this clonotype: Compared with germline, one end of the junction differs, possibly owing to a read error. The V and J genes are TRBV20-1 and TRBJ2-2; D may be TRBD2 (5 bases). CDR3 length: 13 residues. Germline CDR1 is DFQATT and CDR2 is SNEGSKA (reference sequence). CDR3 region: CSARMANTGELIF. For the CDR3, the DNA is TGCAGTGCTCGGATGGCGAACACCGGGGAGCTGATTTTT.

This clonotype has more than one count but fewer than ten. The V call is TRBV6-5, the J call TRBJ2-2; a weak D match, TRBD1 (6 bases). Per germline, CDR1 MNHEY and CDR2 SVGAGI. V was shortened by 0 bases and J by 4 bases, with 15 bases between the two germline ends. The CDR3 sequence is 17 residues long. DNA for the CDR3: TGTGCCAGCAGTTACTCGCGTGCGCGCAGGGGCACCGGGGAGCTGTTTTTT. This encodes CASSYSRARRGTGELFF.

This chain links TRBV29-1 with TRBJ2-3; maybe TRBD1 (6 bases). Germline values: CDR1 SQVTM, CDR2 ANQGSEA. V was trimmed by 3 bases and J by 8 bases, leaving 12 bases between them. This CDR3 region has 12 residues. This chain's CDR3 is CSVDQGRGTQYF. CDR3 nucleotides: TGCAGCGTTGATCAGGGGCGCGGTACGCAGTATTTT.

V usage is TRBV5-1 and J usage is TRBJ1-5; the D gene is possibly TRBD1 (6 bases). The CDR3 totals 15 residues. The germline gives CDR1 SGHRS, CDR2 YFSETQ. V lost 2 bases, J lost 2 bases, and 11 bases lay in between. The CDR3 DNA sequence: TGCGCCAGCAGCTTAACAGGGCGTGGCAATCAGCCCCAGCATTTT. Its translation is CASSLTGRGNQPQHF.

The table lists this clonotype with a few counts. The gene calls are TRBV28 and TRBJ1-1; D remains ambiguous. V lost 5 bases and J lost 0, with 10 bases in between. The CDR3 contains 14 residues. Germline CDR1 is MDHEN and CDR2 is SYDVKM. The chain's CDR3 is CASSLLRVNTEAFF. As DNA, the CDR3 is TGTGCCAGCAGTCTGCTGCGGGTGAACACTGAAGCTTTCTTT.

J is TRBJ2-7 and V is TRBV9; a possible D gene is TRBD1 (5 bases). Germline values: CDR1 SGDLS, CDR2 YYNGEE. Trimming left V 6 bases short and J 2 bases short, with 9 bases between. The CDR3 is 12 residues long. The CDR3 sequence: CASTDTPYEQYF. DNA for the CDR3: TGTGCCAGCACGGACACCCCCTACGAGCAGTACTTC.

This clonotype showed up just a few times. A read error may account for a junction end that differs from germline. The chain employs TRBV20-1 and TRBJ2-2; 8 positions agree with TRBD1. This CDR3 region has 12 residues. The germline gives CDR1 DFQATT, CDR2 SNEGSKA (reference sequence). CDR3 in DNA: TGCAGTGCTTGGACAGGGCGAGGGGGGCTGTTTTTT. It codes for CSAWTGRGGLFF.

This clonotype was picked up many times. The chain uses TRBV10-3 and TRBJ2-1, with unresolved D. V lost 4 bases, J lost 12 bases, and 19 bases lay in between. Germline loops: CDR1 ENHRY, CDR2 SYGVKD. This CDR3 is 14 amino acids long. CDR3 sequence (DNA): TGTGCCATCAGTGGTCAGTTCTACAATGAGCGGCAGTTCTTC. This translates into CAISGQFYNERQFF.

The V gene is TRBV20-1, the J gene TRBJ2-5; 16 nucleotides agree with TRBD2. Unmatched junction bases numbered 5, after V lost 0 bases and J lost 4 bases. This CDR3 spans 17 amino acids. Germline loops: CDR1 DFQATT, CDR2 SNEGSKA (reference sequence). The CDR3 region is CSARDGGLAGGLETQYF. The CDR3 DNA reads as TGCAGTGCTAGAGATGGGGGACTAGCGGGGGGGCTAGAGACCCAGTACTTC.

This chain links TRBV24-1 with TRBJ2-5; a weak D match, TRBD1 (6 bases). The V end lost 5 bases, the J end lost 4 bases, and 10 bases lay between the germline ends. The CDR3 consists of 13 residues. Germline V gene data show CDR1 as KGHDR and CDR2 as SFDVKD. The CDR3 spells CATSGGTLETQYF. CDR3 coding DNA: TGTGCCACCAGTGGAGGGACACTAGAGACCCAGTACTTC.

The chain joins TRBV3-1 to TRBJ2-5, with 10 bases identical to TRBD2. The germline V gene has CDR1 LGHDT and CDR2 YNNKEL (reference sequence). The CDR3 is 16 residues long. Losses at the gene ends were 2 bases for V and 2 bases for J; bases not matched to a gene: 5. CDR3 loop: CASSQTSGAVQETQYF. The CDR3 bases are TGTGCCAGCAGCCAAACTAGCGGGGCCGTACAAGAGACCCAGTACTTC.

This clonotype was seen more than once but under ten times. The gene calls are TRBV5-1 and TRBJ2-2, with D possibly being TRBD2 (6 bases). This CDR3 comprises 17 residues. Trimming cost V 4 bases and J 7 bases, with 23 bases left between them. The germline V gene encodes CDR1 SGHRS and CDR2 YFSETQ. CDR3 in amino acids: CASSRWTTSTNGGELFF. The CDR3 DNA follows: TGCGCCAGCAGCAGATGGACTACATCCACGAACGGCGGGGAGCTGTTTTTT. Full variable domain (rest looked up from reference TRBV5-1 and TRBJ2-2): KAGVTQTPRYLIKTRGQQVTLSCSPISGHRSVSWYQQTPGQGLQFLFEYFSETQRNKGNFPGRFSGRQFSNSRSEMNVSTLELGDSALYLCASSRWTTSTNGGELFFGEGSRLTVL.

V gene TRBV24-1 combines with J gene TRBJ2-5, with 11 bases fitting TRBD1. Germline CDR1 and CDR2: KGHDR and SFDVKD. With V trimmed by 4 bases and J by 5 bases, 8 bases remained unmatched. CDR3 length: 16 residues. Written as DNA, the CDR3 is TGTGCCACCAGTGAAACCCGGACAGGGGGCAGGGAGACCCAGTACTTC. Translating gives CATSETRTGGRETQYF.

The table lists this clonotype with a few counts. The chain employs TRBV9 and TRBJ2-2; unclear D gene. Germline CDR1 and CDR2: SGDLS and YYNGEE. CDR3 length: 10 amino acids. The V and J ends lost 6 bases and 7 bases respectively, with 4 bases between them. This CDR3 is CASTSGELFF. The DNA for the CDR3 is TGTGCCAGCACTAGCGGGGAGCTGTTTTTT.